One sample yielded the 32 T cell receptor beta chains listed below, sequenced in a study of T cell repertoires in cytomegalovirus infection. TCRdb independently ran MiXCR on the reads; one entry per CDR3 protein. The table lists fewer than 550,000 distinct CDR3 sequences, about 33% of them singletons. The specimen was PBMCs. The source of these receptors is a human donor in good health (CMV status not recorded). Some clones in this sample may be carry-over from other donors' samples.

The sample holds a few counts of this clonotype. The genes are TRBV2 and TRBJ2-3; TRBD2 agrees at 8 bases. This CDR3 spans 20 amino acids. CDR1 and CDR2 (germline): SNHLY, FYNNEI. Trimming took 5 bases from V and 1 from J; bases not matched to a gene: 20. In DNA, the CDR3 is TGTGCCAGCAGTACCCCTCGCGGGGGGCCCTCTACCCCCCGCACAGATACGCAGTATTTT. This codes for CASSTPRGGPSTPRTDTQYF.

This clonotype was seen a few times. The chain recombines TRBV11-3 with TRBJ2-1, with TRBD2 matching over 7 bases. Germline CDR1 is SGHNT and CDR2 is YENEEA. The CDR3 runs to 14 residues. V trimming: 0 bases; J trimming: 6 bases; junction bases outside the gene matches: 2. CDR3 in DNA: TGTGCCAGCAGCTTAGATGGGACTATCAATGAGCAGTTCTTC. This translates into CASSLDGTINEQFF.

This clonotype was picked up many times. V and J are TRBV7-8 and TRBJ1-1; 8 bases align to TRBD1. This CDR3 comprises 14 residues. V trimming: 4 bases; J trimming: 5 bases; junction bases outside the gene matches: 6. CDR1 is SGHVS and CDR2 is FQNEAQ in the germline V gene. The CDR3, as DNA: TGTGCCAGCAGCTCAAAGACAGGGGAGACTGAAGCTTTCTTT. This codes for CASSSKTGETEAFF.

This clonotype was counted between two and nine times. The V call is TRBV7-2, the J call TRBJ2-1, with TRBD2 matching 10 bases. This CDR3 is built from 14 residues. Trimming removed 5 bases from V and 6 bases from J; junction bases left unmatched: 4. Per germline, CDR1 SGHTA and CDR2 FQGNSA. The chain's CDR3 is CASSGQRGGNEQFF. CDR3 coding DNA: TGTGCCAGCAGCGGACAGCGGGGGGGCAATGAGCAGTTCTTC.

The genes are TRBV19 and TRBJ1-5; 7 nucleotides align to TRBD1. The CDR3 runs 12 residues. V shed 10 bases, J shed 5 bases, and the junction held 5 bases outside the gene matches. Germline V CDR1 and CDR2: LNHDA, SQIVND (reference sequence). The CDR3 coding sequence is TGTGCCACCCAACAGGGGTATCAGCCCCAGCATTTT. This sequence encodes CATQQGYQPQHF.

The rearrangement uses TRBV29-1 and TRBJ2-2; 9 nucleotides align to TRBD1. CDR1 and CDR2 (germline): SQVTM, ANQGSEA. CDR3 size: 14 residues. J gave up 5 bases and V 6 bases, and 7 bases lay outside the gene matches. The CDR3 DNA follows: TGCAGCGTGCCGGGACAGGGAGGGACCGGGGAGCTGTTTTTT. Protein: CSVPGQGGTGELFF.

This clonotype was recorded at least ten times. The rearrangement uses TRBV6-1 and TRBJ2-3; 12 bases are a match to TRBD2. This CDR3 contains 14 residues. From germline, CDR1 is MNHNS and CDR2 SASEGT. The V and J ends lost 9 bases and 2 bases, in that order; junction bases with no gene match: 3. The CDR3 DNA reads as TGTGCCAGTCTAGCGGGGGGGTACACAGATACGCAGTATTTT. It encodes CASLAGGYTDTQYF.

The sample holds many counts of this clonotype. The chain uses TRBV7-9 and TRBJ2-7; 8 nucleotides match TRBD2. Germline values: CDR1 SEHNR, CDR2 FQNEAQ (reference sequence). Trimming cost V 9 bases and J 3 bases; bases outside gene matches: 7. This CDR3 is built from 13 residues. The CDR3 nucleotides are TGTGCCAGTCAAGCGGGAGAGTACTACGAGCAGTACTTC. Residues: CASQAGEYYEQYF.

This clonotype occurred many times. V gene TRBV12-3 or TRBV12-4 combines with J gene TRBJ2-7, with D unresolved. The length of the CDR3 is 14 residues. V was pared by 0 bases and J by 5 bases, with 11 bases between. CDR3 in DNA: TGTGCCAGCAGTTTAGCGAGACGGTCCCACGAGCAGTACTTC. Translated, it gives CASSLARRSHEQYF.

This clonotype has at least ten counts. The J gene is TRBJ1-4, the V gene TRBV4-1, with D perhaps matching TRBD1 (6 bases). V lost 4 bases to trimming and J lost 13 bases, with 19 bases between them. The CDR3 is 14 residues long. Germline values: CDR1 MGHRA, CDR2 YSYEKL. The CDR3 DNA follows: TGCGCCAGCAGCCCGGAGCCAGGGGATGTAGGACTGTTTTTT. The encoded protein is CASSPEPGDVGLFF.

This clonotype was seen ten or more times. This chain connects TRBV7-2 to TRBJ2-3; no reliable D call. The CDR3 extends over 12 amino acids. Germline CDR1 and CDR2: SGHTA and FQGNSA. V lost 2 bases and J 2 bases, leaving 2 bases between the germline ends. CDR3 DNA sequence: TGTGCCAGCAGCTTATTCACAGATACGCAGTATTTT. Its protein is CASSLFTDTQYF.

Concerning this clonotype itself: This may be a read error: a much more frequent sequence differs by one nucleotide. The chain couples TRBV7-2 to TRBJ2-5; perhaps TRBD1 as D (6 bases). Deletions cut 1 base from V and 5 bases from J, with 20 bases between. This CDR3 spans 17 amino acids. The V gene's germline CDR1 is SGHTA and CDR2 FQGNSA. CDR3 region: CASSLVVRGSSGETQYF. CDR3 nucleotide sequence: TGTGCCAGCAGCTTAGTTGTAAGGGGGTCTTCCGGGGAGACCCAGTACTTC.

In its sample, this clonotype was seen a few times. The CDR3 loop reads CASSLAVPFTGPGAFF. The CDR3 DNA reads TGTGCCAGCAGTTTAGCCGTTCCTTTTACAGGACCCGGCGCTTTCTTT. The J gene is TRBJ1-1, the V gene TRBV28; weak D call: TRBD1 (5 bases). The CDR3 extends over 16 amino acids. The V gene lost 2 bases and the J gene lost 11 bases, with 24 bases spanning the gap. CDR1 MDHEN and CDR2 SYDVKM come from the germline V gene. The full variable domain, rest sourced from reference TRBV28 and TRBJ1-1, is DVKVTQSSRYLVKRTGEKVFLECVQDMDHENMFWYRQDPGLGLRLIYFSYDVKMKEKGDIPEGYSVSREKKERFSLILESASTNQTSMYLCASSLAVPFTGPGAFFGQGTRLTVV.

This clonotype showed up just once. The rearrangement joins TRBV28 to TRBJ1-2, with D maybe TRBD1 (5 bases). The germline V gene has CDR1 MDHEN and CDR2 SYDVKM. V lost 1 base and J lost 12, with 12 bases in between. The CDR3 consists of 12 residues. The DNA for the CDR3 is TGTGCCAGCAGTTTATATGGGGGGGTCGACACCTTC. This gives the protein CASSLYGGVDTF.

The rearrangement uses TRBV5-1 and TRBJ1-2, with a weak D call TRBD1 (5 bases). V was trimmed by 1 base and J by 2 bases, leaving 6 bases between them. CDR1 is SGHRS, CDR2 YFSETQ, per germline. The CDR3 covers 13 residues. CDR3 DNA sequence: TGCGCCAGCAGCTTGTGGGACAACTATGGCTACACCTTC. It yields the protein CASSLWDNYGYTF.

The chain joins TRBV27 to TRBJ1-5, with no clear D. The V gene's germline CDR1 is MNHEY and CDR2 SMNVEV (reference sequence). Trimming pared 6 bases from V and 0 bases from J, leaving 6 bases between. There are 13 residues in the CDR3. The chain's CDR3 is CASRENSNQPQHF. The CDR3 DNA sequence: TGTGCCAGCAGGGAGAATAGCAATCAGCCCCAGCATTTT.

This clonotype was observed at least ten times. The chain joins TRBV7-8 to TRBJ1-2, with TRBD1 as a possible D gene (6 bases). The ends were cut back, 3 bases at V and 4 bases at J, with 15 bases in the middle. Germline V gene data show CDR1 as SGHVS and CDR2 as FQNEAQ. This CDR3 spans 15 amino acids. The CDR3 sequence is CASSFRQGTPYGYTF. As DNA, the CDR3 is TGTGCCAGCAGCTTTAGGCAGGGGACCCCCTATGGCTACACCTTC. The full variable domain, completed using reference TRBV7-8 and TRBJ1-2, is GAGVSQSPRYKVAKRGQDVALRCDPISGHVSLFWYQQALGQGPEFLTYFQNEAQLDKSGLPSDRFFAERPEGSVSTLKIQRTQQEDSAVYLCASSFRQGTPYGYTFGSGTRLTVV.

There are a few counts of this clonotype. CDR3 coding DNA: TGTGCCAGCAGTTACGGATGGAGGGGTTCCGAGACCCAGTACTTC. It encodes CASSYGWRGSETQYF. The genes are TRBV6-5 and TRBJ2-5; perhaps TRBD2 as D (6 bases). Germline CDR1 reads MNHEY; CDR2 reads SVGAGI. This CDR3 has 15 residues. V gave up 2 bases and J gave up 5 bases, with 15 bases separating them.

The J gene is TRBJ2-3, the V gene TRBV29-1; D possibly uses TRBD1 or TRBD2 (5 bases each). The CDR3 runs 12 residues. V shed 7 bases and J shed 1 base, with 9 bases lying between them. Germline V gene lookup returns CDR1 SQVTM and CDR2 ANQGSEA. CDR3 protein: CSARDGTDTQYF. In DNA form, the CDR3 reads TGCAGCGCCCGGGACGGCACAGATACGCAGTATTTT.

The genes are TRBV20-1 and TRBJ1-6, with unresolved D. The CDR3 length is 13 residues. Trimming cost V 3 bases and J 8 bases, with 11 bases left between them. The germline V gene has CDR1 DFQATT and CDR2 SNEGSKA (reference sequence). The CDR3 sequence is CSASHPSDSPLHF. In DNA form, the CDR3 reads TGCAGTGCTAGCCACCCGTCGGATTCACCCCTCCACTTT.

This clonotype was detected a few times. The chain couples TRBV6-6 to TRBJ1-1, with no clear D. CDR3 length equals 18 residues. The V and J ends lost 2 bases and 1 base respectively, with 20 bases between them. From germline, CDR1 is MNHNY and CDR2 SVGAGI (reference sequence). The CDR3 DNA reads TGTGCCAGCAGTTACGCCCCTCCCGAATGGGTAACGAACACTGAAGCTTTCTTT. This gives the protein CASSYAPPEWVTNTEAFF.

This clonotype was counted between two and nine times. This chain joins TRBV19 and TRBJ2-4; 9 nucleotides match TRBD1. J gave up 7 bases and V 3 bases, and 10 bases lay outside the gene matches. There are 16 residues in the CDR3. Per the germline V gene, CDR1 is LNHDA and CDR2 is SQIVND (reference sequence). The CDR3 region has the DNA TGTGCCAGTAGTATCCTCGACAGGGGGTTTGGTAACATTCAGTACTTC. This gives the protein CASSILDRGFGNIQYF.

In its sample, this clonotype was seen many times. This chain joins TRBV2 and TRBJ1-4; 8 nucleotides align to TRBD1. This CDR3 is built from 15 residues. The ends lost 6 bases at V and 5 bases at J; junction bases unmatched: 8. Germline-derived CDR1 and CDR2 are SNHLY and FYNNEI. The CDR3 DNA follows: TGTGCCAGCAGAAGGACAGGGTCAGTGAATGAAAAACTGTTTTTT. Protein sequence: CASRRTGSVNEKLFF.

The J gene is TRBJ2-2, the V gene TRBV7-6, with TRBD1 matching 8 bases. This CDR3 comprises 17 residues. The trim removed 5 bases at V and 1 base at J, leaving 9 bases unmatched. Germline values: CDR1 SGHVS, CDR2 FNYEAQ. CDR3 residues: CASSPKEGTGNTGELFF. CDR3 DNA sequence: TGTGCCAGCAGCCCTAAAGAGGGGACAGGGAACACCGGGGAGCTGTTTTTT.

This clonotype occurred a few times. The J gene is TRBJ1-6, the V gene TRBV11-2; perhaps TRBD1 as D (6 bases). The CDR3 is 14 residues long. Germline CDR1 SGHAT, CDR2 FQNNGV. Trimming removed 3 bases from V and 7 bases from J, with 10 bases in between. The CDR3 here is CASSFAGDNSPLHF. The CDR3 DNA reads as TGTGCCAGCAGCTTTGCAGGGGACAATTCACCCCTCCACTTT.

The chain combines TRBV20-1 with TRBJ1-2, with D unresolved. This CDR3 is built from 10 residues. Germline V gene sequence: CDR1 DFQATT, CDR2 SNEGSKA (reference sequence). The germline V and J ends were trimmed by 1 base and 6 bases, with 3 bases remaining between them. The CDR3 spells CSARADGYTF. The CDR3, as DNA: TGCAGTGCTAGAGCTGATGGCTACACCTTC.

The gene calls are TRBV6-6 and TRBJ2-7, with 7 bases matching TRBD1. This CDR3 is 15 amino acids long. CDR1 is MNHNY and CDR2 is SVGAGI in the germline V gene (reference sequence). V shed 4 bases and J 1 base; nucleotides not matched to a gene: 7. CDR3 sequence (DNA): TGTGCCAGCAGTTGGCCGGGACAGAGATCCTACGAGCAGTACTTC. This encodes CASSWPGQRSYEQYF.

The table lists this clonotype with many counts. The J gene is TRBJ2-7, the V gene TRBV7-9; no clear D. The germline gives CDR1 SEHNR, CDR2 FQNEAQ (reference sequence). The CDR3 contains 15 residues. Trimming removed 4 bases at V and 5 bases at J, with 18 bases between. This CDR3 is CASSYPADTAHEQYF. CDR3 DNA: TGTGCCAGCAGCTACCCCGCAGACACGGCCCACGAGCAGTACTTC.

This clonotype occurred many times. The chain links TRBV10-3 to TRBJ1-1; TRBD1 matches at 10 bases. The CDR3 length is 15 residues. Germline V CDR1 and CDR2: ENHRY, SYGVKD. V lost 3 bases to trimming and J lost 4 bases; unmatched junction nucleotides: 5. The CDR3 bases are TGTGCCATCAGTGACCGGGACAGGGGTTTCACTGAAGCTTTCTTT. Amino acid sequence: CAISDRDRGFTEAFF.

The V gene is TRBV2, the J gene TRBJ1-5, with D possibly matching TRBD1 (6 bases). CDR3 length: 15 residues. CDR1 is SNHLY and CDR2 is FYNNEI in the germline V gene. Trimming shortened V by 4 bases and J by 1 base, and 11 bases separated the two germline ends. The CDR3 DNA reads TGTGCCAGCAGTGGCAGGGGCGTAAGCAATCAGCCCCAGCATTTT. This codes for CASSGRGVSNQPQHF.

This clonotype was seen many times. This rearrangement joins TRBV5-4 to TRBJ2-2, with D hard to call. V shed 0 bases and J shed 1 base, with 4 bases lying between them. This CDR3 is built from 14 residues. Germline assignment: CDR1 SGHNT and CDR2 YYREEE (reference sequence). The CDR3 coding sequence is TGTGCCAGCAGCTTGGAACAGAACACCGGGGAGCTGTTTTTT. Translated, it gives CASSLEQNTGELFF.

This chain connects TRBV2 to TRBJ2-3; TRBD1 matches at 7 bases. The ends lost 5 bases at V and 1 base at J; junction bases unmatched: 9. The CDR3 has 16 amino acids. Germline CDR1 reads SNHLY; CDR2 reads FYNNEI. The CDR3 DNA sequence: TGTGCCAGCAGTTTACAGGGGAATCGGGGCACAGATACGCAGTATTTT. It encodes CASSLQGNRGTDTQYF.